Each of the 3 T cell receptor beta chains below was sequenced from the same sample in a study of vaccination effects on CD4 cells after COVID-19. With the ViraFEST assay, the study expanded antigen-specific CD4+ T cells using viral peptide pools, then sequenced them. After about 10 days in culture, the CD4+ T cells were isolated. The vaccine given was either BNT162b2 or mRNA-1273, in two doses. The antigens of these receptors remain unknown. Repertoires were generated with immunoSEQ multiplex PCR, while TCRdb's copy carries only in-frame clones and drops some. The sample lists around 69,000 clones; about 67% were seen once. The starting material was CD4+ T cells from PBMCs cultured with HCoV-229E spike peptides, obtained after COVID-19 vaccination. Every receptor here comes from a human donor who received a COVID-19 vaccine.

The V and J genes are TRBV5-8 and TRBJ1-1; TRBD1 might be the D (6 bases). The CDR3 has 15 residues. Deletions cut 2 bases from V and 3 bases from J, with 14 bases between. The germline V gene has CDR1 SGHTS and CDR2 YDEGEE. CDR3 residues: CASSLNRDRDTEAFF. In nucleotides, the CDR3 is TGTGCCAGCAGCTTAAACAGGGATAGGGACACTGAAGCTTTCTTT.

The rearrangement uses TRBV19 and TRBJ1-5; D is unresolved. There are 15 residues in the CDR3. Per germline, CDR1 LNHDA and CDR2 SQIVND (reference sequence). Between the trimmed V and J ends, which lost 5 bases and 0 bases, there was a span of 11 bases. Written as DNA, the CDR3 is TGTGCCAGTAGTGGCGACGGGGTTAGCAATCAGCCCCAGCATTTT. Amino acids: CASSGDGVSNQPQHF.

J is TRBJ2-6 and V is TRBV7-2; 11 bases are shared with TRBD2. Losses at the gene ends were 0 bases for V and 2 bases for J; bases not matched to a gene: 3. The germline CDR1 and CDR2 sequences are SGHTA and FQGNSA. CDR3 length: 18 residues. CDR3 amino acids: CASSLASGGAPGANVLTF. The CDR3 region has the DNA TGTGCCAGCAGCTTAGCTAGCGGGGGGGCTCCTGGGGCCAACGTCCTGACTTTC. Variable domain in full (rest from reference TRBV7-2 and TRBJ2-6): GAGVSQSPSNKVTEKGKDVELRCDPISGHTALYWYRQSLGQGLEFLIYFQGNSAPDKSGLPSDRFSAERTGGSVSTLTIQRTQQEDSAVYLCASSLASGGAPGANVLTFGAGSRLTVL.